Reported below is one TCR beta chain. Its specificity is unknown. This entry is derived from a study of T cell responses to AZD1222 COVID-19 vaccine. Regarding the study as a whole: Dominant CD4 TCR responses targeted spike regions 160-218 and 743-854. Sampling captured repertoires only after the peak T cell response. The breadth and depth of Spike-specific TCRs increased once two AZD1222 doses had been given.

Second-dose intervals near 4 or 12 weeks were combined. Some clones are missing from TCRdb's copy, which holds only in-frame ones; the method was immunoSEQ multiplex PCR. There are approximately 100,000 clones in the sample; about 85% occur only once, and about 2.5% lies in the top ten. Germline CDR1 is LNHDA and CDR2 is SQIVND (reference sequence). The CDR3 has 14 residues. The ends were cut back, 7 bases at V and 2 bases at J, with 14 bases in the middle. Sequenced here: peripheral blood, sampled 28 days after the second AZD1222 dose. The sequence came from an adult who received the AZD1222 COVID-19 vaccine. This chain uses TRBV19 with TRBJ1-2; D is ambiguous. CDR3 residues: CASTVQEANYGYTF. The CDR3 region has the DNA TGTGCCAGTACCGTGCAGGAAGCGAACTATGGCTACACCTTC.